The rows below give T cell receptor beta chains drawn from one sample of a study of T cells in Graves' hyperthyroidism and ophthalmopathy. MiXCR, applied by TCRdb to the multiplex PCR reads, yields one record per CDR3 protein. The sample shows about 480,000 distinct CDR3 sequences, approximately 25% of them seen only once. Sequenced: blood. The receptors stem from a woman in her 30s with Graves' ophthalmopathy. The CDR3 runs from the conserved cysteine through the conserved F or W. D genes are given only for firm matches. Part of the rows lack a size; the others show once, few, many or a class for expanded clones.

V gene,D gene,clone size,J gene,CDR3 DNA,CDR3 protein
TRBV19,.,few,TRBJ1-1,TGTGCCAGTAGTATCGATAGTTACGGTCTTGAAGCTTTCTTT,CASSIDSYGLEAFF
TRBV15,.,.,TRBJ1-2,TGTGCCACCAGCAGAGATCGGCGGCAGGGGAGGTATGGCTACACCTTC,CATSRDRRQGRYGYTF
TRBV12-3/TRBV12-4,TRBD1,.,TRBJ2-5,TGTGCCAGCAGTTTGGGGACAGCCGATCAAGAGACCCAGTACTTC,CASSLGTADQETQYF
TRBV20-1,.,few,TRBJ2-5,TGCAGTGCTAGTCGTGGGGAAGAGACCCAGTACTTC,CSASRGEETQYF
TRBV2,.,once,TRBJ1-2,TGTGCCAGCGGCGCCACTCGAGGGGCAGGAGTACGCTATGGCTACACCTTC,CASGATRGAGVRYGYTF
TRBV29-1,TRBD1,many,TRBJ2-7,TGCAGCGTTCCCGGACAGGGGGGTGGGCAGTACTTC,CSVPGQGGGQYF
TRBV6-5,.,.,TRBJ1-2,TGTGCCAGCAGTTACAGGGGAGTTGGCTATGGCTACACCTTC,CASSYRGVGYGYTF
TRBV20-1,TRBD2,many,TRBJ2-5,TGCAGTGCTAGAGATACGACTAGCGGGGGAGAGACCCAGTACTTC,CSARDTTSGGETQYF
TRBV28,.,many,TRBJ2-5,TGTGCCAGCAGTTTTGGCGGTGGGGGGACCCAGTACTTC,CASSFGGGGTQYF
TRBV28,TRBD2,.,TRBJ2-5,TGTGCCAGCAGTTTATCTAGCGGGAGTTGGGAGACCCAGTACTTC,CASSLSSGSWETQYF
TRBV19,TRBD1,once,TRBJ2-7,TGTGCCAGTAGCACCTCCCAGGGGGTTTACGAGCAGTACTTC,CASSTSQGVYEQYF
TRBV20-1,.,.,TRBJ2-7,TGCAGTGCCATATCCGGGGGCCAATACGAGCAGTACTTC,CSAISGGQYEQYF
TRBV11-1,TRBD2,.,TRBJ2-4,TGTGCCAGCAGCTTATACCCTAGCGGGGGAAACATTCAGTACTTC,CASSLYPSGGNIQYF
TRBV12-3/TRBV12-4,.,many,TRBJ1-2,TGTGCCAGCAGCGCGACGGAAACCTATGGCTACACCTTC,CASSATETYGYTF
TRBV11-2,TRBD1,many,TRBJ2-2,TGTGCCAGCAGCCGTACGGGACAGACTAACACCGGGGAGCTGTTTTTT,CASSRTGQTNTGELFF
TRBV9,.,many,TRBJ1-2,TGTGCCAGCAGCGTAGAATGGAACAGGGCATATGGCTACACCTTC,CASSVEWNRAYGYTF
TRBV7-9,.,many,TRBJ1-5,TGTGCCAGCAGCTTAGACCTCAGCGGGCCCCAGCATTTT,CASSLDLSGPQHF
TRBV15,TRBD1,many,TRBJ2-7,TGTGCCACCAGCAGGGACAGGGGGCGCCCCTACGAGCAGTACTTC,CATSRDRGRPYEQYF
TRBV28,.,many,TRBJ1-1,TGTGCCAGCACGGTGAACACTGAAGCTTTCTTT,CASTVNTEAFF
TRBV2,TRBD1,.,TRBJ1-1,TGTGCCAGCAGTGTAGTGGGACAGGGGGTATACACTGAAGCTTTCTTT,CASSVVGQGVYTEAFF
TRBV6-1,.,once,TRBJ2-7,TGTGCCAGCAGTGAAGTCCTAGCCTACGAGCAGTACTTC,CASSEVLAYEQYF
TRBV7-9,.,once,TRBJ1-1,TGTGCCAGCAGCTACTCCTCTGGGGGTGAAGCTTTCTTT,CASSYSSGGEAFF
TRBV11-2,.,few,TRBJ1-5,TGTGCCAGCAGCTTATCTGCTGGTTATAGCAATCAGCCCCAGCATTTT,CASSLSAGYSNQPQHF
TRBV6-1,TRBD1,.,TRBJ1-2,TGTGCCAGCAGGGCCCGAGCGTCTGACAGGGGCTATGGCTACACCTTC,CASRARASDRGYGYTF
TRBV14,TRBD1,.,TRBJ2-7,TGTGCCAGCAGCCCGACAGGGGGCTATCCCTACGAGCAGTACTTC,CASSPTGGYPYEQYF
TRBV2,TRBD1,many,TRBJ2-7,TGTGCCACCAAGGGGGACAGGGGCGGCGACGAGCAGTACTTC,CATKGDRGGDEQYF
TRBV7-9,.,many,TRBJ2-2,TGTGCCAGCGGTATAGGGACCACCGGGGAGCTGTTTTTT,CASGIGTTGELFF
TRBV11-2,.,.,TRBJ1-2,TGTGCCAGCAGCTTACGGGCGGGGAGGCCTCGATCGAACTATGGCTACACCTTC,CASSLRAGRPRSNYGYTF
TRBV28,TRBD1,many,TRBJ2-7,TGTGCCAGCAGGCGGACAGGACCCAACTACGAGCAGTACTTC,CASRRTGPNYEQYF
TRBV6-2/TRBV6-3,.,.,TRBJ2-5,TGTGCCAGCAGTCCCCTGCGACAGGCGACCCAGTACTTC,CASSPLRQATQYF
TRBV18,TRBD2,few,TRBJ2-5,TGTGCCAGCTCACGTTCCCGATCGGGGACTAAACAAGAGACCCAGTACTTC,CASSRSRSGTKQETQYF
TRBV10-3,.,many,TRBJ2-5,TGTGCCATCAGTGAAAGTAAAGAGACCCAGTACTTC,CAISESKETQYF
TRBV18,.,many,TRBJ1-5,TGTGCCAGCTCCACGATGGGGCAGCCCCAGCATTTT,CASSTMGQPQHF
TRBV3-1,TRBD2,many,TRBJ2-7,TGTGCCAGCAGCCAAGTAGGACTAGCGGGGGCCGATTACTACGAGCAGTACTTC,CASSQVGLAGADYYEQYF
TRBV15,TRBD1,.,TRBJ2-7,TGTGCCACCAGCAGATTACAGGGGGGCGAGCAGTACTTC,CATSRLQGGEQYF
TRBV6-1,TRBD1,many,TRBJ2-4,TGTGCCAGCAGTGAAAGACAGGGGGCACAAAACATTCAGTACTTC,CASSERQGAQNIQYF
TRBV12-3/TRBV12-4,.,many,TRBJ1-1,TGTGCCACCCTCGATGTCCGGGCAGGGAGGGGGGCTTTCTTT,CATLDVRAGRGAFF
TRBV24-1,.,many,TRBJ1-5,TGTGCCACCAGTGCCCTTCCTCGGAAGCCCCAGCATTTT,CATSALPRKPQHF
TRBV28,.,.,TRBJ2-7,TGTGCCAGCAGCAGACCCCTCCAGAACTACGAGCAGTACTTC,CASSRPLQNYEQYF
TRBV6-5,.,once,TRBJ2-2,TGTGCCAGCAGTTGGCAGGGGAACACCGGGGAGCTGTTTTTT,CASSWQGNTGELFF
TRBV20-1,.,many,TRBJ2-7,TGCAGTCCACGGACCACCTACGAGCAGTACTTC,CSPRTTYEQYF
TRBV12-3/TRBV12-4,TRBD1,.,TRBJ2-4,TGTGCCAGCAGTTTAGGCCTTGGGACAGGGGCATCCATTCAGTACTTC,CASSLGLGTGASIQYF
TRBV12-3/TRBV12-4,.,.,TRBJ1-2,TGTGCCAGCAGTAACGACCCTCTAGGATTCAACTATGGCTACACCTTC,CASSNDPLGFNYGYTF
TRBV2,TRBD1,many,TRBJ2-7,TGTGCCAGCAGGCCATCCGGGACAGGGTTATACGAGCAGTACTTC,CASRPSGTGLYEQYF
TRBV6-5,.,many,TRBJ1-5,TGTGCCAGCAGTTACGATTCTTGGGGTCAGGAGCCCCAGCATTTT,CASSYDSWGQEPQHF
TRBV6-2/TRBV6-3,.,many,TRBJ2-6,TGTGCCAGCAGTTACTTCCCGCAGGGATCTGGGGCCAACGTCCTGACTTTC,CASSYFPQGSGANVLTF
TRBV11-2,.,.,TRBJ2-7,TGTGCCAGCAGCTTTAGGGACGACGTTCATGACCCTTCCTACGAGCAGTACTTC,CASSFRDDVHDPSYEQYF
TRBV7-6,.,many,TRBJ2-7,TGTGCCAGCAGCTTAGGTTTCGGTGTCTACGAGCAGTACTTC,CASSLGFGVYEQYF
TRBV6-5,.,.,TRBJ1-1,TGTGCCAGCAGTTACTCGCAAGACGCTGAAGCTTTCTTT,CASSYSQDAEAFF
TRBV4-2,TRBD1,many,TRBJ2-5,TGTGCCAGCAGCCAAGATTGGGCAGGGGGCTTGGAGACCCAGTACTTC,CASSQDWAGGLETQYF